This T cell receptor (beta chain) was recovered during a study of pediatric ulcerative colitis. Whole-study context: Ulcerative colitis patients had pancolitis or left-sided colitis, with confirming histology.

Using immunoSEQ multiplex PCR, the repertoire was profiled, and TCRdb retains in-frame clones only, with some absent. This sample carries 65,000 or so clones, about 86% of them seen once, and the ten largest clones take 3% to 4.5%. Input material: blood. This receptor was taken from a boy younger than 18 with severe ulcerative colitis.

The DNA for the CDR3 is TGTGCCAGCAGTGAAGATGGCGGGAGCACAGATACGCAGTATTTT. Amino acids: CASSEDGGSTDTQYF. The chain couples TRBV6-1 to TRBJ2-3, with D possibly being TRBD2 (5 bases). Germline lookup yields CDR1 MNHNS and CDR2 SASEGT. Trimming stripped 1 base from V and 0 bases from J, with 8 bases between. The CDR3 consists of 15 residues.